These 13 T cell receptor beta chains share one sample of origin, sequenced in a study of OX40 agonist ivuxolimab in advanced cancers. Here immunoSEQ multiplex PCR was the method, and the copy in TCRdb shows in-frame clones only, minus some. The table shows some 74,000 clones, with roughly 83% occurring only once. Sequenced here: CD4+ or CD8+ T cells sorted from blood, sampled in a trial of the OX40 agonist ivuxolimab. Source of these receptors: an adult with an advanced solid tumor such as melanoma, head and neck, liver or kidney cancer.

This sequence joins TRBV7-8 and TRBJ2-1, with 7 bases that match TRBD1. Losses at the gene ends were 5 bases for V and 0 bases for J; bases not matched to a gene: 7. The germline CDR1 and CDR2 sequences are SGHVS and FQNEAQ. The CDR3 has 16 amino acids. CDR3 nucleotides: TGTGCCAGCAGCCCCCGGGACAGCCTCTCCTACAATGAGCAGTTCTTC. It translates to CASSPRDSLSYNEQFF.

This chain uses TRBV4-1 with TRBJ1-2; D may be TRBD1 (6 bases). This CDR3 is built from 15 residues. With 1 base removed from V and 4 bases from J, the gap between germline ends came to 13 bases. The germline CDR1 and CDR2 sequences are MGHRA and YSYEKL. The CDR3: CASSQGPQGPYGYTF. The CDR3 DNA sequence: TGCGCCAGCAGCCAAGGTCCACAGGGCCCCTATGGCTACACCTTC.

The chain recombines TRBV4-3 with TRBJ2-7; 7 bases align to TRBD2. CDR3 size: 18 residues. Trimming took 0 bases from V and 2 from J; bases not matched to a gene: 13. Germline V lookup: CDR1 LGHNA, CDR2 YSLEER. The CDR3 coding sequence is TGCGCCAGCAGCCAAGATATCCGCCCGGGAGGACTGGCCTACGAGCAGTACTTC. It translates to CASSQDIRPGGLAYEQYF.

This clone was detected ten times or more. The chain has TRBV29-1 and TRBJ2-7, with D possibly called TRBD1 or TRBD2 (5 bases each). The ends were cut back, 5 bases at V and 3 bases at J, with 8 bases in the middle. The CDR3 covers 11 residues. Per the germline V gene, CDR1 is SQVTM and CDR2 is ANQGSEA. CDR3 amino acids: CSVRDGYEQYF. The CDR3 coding sequence is TGCAGCGTTAGGGACGGCTACGAGCAGTACTTC.

The V call is TRBV19, the J call TRBJ2-7; maybe TRBD1 (6 bases). The CDR3 has 13 residues. Germline V lookup: CDR1 LNHDA, CDR2 SQIVND (reference sequence). The V end was cut by 4 bases, the J end by 3 bases, with 10 bases between. CDR3 bases: TGTGCCAGTAGTAACAGGGTGGGCTACGAGCAGTACTTC. Its protein is CASSNRVGYEQYF.

This clone is a singleton in its sample. The chain joins TRBV19 to TRBJ2-7, with 9 bases matching TRBD2. The J segment lost 2 bases and the V segment lost 2 bases, leaving 4 bases of the junction unmatched. Per the germline V gene, CDR1 is LNHDA and CDR2 is SQIVND (reference sequence). CDR3 length: 15 amino acids. CDR3 residues: CASSILLAGTYEQYF. The DNA for the CDR3 is TGTGCCAGTAGTATACTACTAGCGGGTACCTACGAGCAGTACTTC.

This rearrangement joins TRBV18 to TRBJ2-7, with 15 positions matching TRBD2. Per germline, CDR1 KGHSH and CDR2 LQKENI. The CDR3 extends over 19 amino acids. J lost 1 base, V lost 5 bases, and 12 bases had no gene match. CDR3 sequence reads: CASSAGTSGGSAWSYEQYF. Here the CDR3 DNA reads TGTGCCAGCTCAGCGGGGACTAGCGGGGGGTCCGCATGGTCCTACGAGCAGTACTTC.

This rearrangement joins TRBV29-1 to TRBJ1-1; D perhaps matches TRBD1 (6 bases). The CDR3 runs 13 residues. Trimming removed 7 bases at V and 1 base at J, with 13 bases between. Germline CDR1 reads SQVTM; CDR2 reads ANQGSEA. CDR3 DNA sequence: TGCAGCGGATCGGACAGAGCGAACACTGAAGCTTTCTTT. It translates to CSGSDRANTEAFF.

This sequence joins TRBV5-1 and TRBJ2-7, with 8 bases identical to TRBD1. The CDR3 has 13 residues. Germline CDR1 is SGHRS and CDR2 is YFSETQ. Trimming at V came to 4 bases and at J to 2 bases, leaving 2 bases not matched to a gene. The CDR3 sequence: CASSPQGAYEQYF. The CDR3 DNA follows: TGCGCCAGCAGCCCACAGGGGGCCTACGAGCAGTACTTC.

This clone was seen a single time. The V call is TRBV5-4, the J call TRBJ2-7, with 8 bases lining up with TRBD2. V lost 3 bases, J lost 3 bases, and 11 bases stayed unmatched. This CDR3 is 16 amino acids long. Looked up from germline, CDR1 is SGHNT and CDR2 is YYREEE (reference sequence). CDR3 region: CASSSSGGGYDYEQYF. The CDR3 DNA reads as TGTGCCAGCAGCTCGAGCGGGGGAGGTTACGACTACGAGCAGTACTTC. Full variable domain (remainder filled in from reference TRBV5-4 and TRBJ2-7): ETGVTQSPTHLIKTRGQQVTLRCSSQSGHNTVSWYQQALGQGPQFIFQYYREEENGRGNFPPRFSGLQFPNYSSELNVNALELDDSALYLCASSSSGGGYDYEQYFGPGTRLTVT.

The chain joins TRBV7-9 to TRBJ1-2, with 10 bases identical to TRBD1. J was trimmed by 2 bases and V by 7 bases; bases with no gene match: 13. Germline values: CDR1 SEHNR, CDR2 FQNEAQ (reference sequence). This CDR3 has 17 amino acids. The CDR3 reads CASTSSGTGVANYGYTF. DNA of the CDR3: TGTGCCAGCACCAGCTCCGGGACAGGGGTGGCAAACTATGGCTACACCTTC.

The chain combines TRBV4-3 with TRBJ1-1, with 9 bases fitting TRBD1. Per the germline V gene, CDR1 is LGHNA and CDR2 is YSLEER. CDR3 size: 15 residues. The trim removed 5 bases at V and 1 base at J, leaving 5 bases unmatched. The CDR3, as DNA: TGCGCCAGCAGCGAGGACAGGGGATCGAACACTGAAGCTTTCTTT. Translation: CASSEDRGSNTEAFF.

V is TRBV4-2 and J is TRBJ1-2; possibly TRBD1 for D (6 bases). The CDR3 totals 14 residues. The V gene's germline CDR1 is LGHNA and CDR2 YNFKEQ. The germline V and J ends were trimmed by 5 bases and 6 bases, with 16 bases remaining between them. For the CDR3, the DNA is TGTGCCAGCAGCTTCCCCACAGGGTGGAATGGCTACACCTTC. This gives the protein CASSFPTGWNGYTF.